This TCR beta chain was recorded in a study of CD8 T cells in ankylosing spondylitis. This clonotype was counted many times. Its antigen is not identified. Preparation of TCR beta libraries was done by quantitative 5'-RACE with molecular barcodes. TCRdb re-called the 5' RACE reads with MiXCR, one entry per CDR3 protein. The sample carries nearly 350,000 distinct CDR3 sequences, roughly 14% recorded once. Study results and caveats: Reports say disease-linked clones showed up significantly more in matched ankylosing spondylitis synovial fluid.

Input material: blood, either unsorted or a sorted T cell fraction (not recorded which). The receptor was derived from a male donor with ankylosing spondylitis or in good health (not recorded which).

CDR3 sequence (DNA): TGTGCCAGCAGTTTAAGGGGATCCCTAAGATACGAGCAGTACTTC. Translation gives CASSLRGSLRYEQYF. The chain combines TRBV27 with TRBJ2-7; a weak D match, TRBD1 (5 bases). The length of the CDR3 is 15 residues. Trimming removed 2 bases from V and 4 bases from J, with 15 bases in between. From germline, CDR1 is MNHEY and CDR2 SMNVEV (reference sequence).